This T cell receptor beta chain was sequenced in a study of blood T cell repertoires in COVID-19. Study summary: Collection of acute and convalescent COVID-19 samples took place in the United States, Italy and Spain.

The V gene end was trimmed by 8 bases and the J gene end by 4 bases; junction bases not matched to a gene: 12. This CDR3 contains 16 residues. Germline values: CDR1 WSHSY, CDR2 SAAADI. The method was immunoSEQ multiplex PCR; TCRdb's version includes in-frame clones alone and lacks a portion of them. Here the sample spans 50,000 to 70,000 clones, less than 90% being singletons. Sequencing was carried out using peripheral blood. This TCR came from a woman aged 70-85 years with active COVID-19. V gene TRBV10-2 combines with J gene TRBJ2-1, with 9 bases identical to TRBD1. CDR3 loop: CASARQGVPLYNEQFF. DNA for the CDR3: TGCGCCAGCGCACGACAGGGGGTTCCCTTGTACAATGAGCAGTTCTTC.